This is a list of T cell receptor beta chains from one sample in a study of blood T cell repertoires in COVID-19. This table comes from immunoSEQ multiplex PCR, and its TCRdb copy is limited to in-frame clones, with some not included. The sample lists more than 300,000 clones, roughly 85% occurring once. The sequenced sample consisted of PBMCs or T cells enriched from blood (not recorded which). The receptors originated from a woman aged 30 to 39 who had recovered from COVID-19. Both conserved end residues are part of each CDR3. D genes are given only for firm matches. Expanded clones get a size class; other rows say once, few or many, or leave the size out.

cdr3_nt cdr3_aa v_call d_call clone_size j_call
TGTGCCAGCAGCGTAGCGCCAGGGGGTATGAAGGACTATGGCTACACCTTC CASSVAPGGMKDYGYTF TRBV9 TRBD1 . TRBJ1-2
TGTGCCAGCAGCTTATACATGAACACTGAAGCTTTCTTT CASSLYMNTEAFF TRBV7-3 . . TRBJ1-1
TGTGCCAGCAGTTACCCCAACCGGGACAGGGGCCTTGGCTACACCTTC CASSYPNRDRGLGYTF TRBV6-6 TRBD1 . TRBJ1-2
TGTGCCAACCGGGACAGGGGGTTGAACTATGGCTACACCTTC CANRDRGLNYGYTF TRBV2 TRBD1 . TRBJ1-2
TGTGCCAGCTCACCTGACAGGACCTATCAGCCCCAGCATTTT CASSPDRTYQPQHF TRBV18 . . TRBJ1-5
TGTGCCAGCAGCCAGACCGGGATCAATTCACCCCTCCACTTT CASSQTGINSPLHF TRBV5-5 . . TRBJ1-6
TGTGCCAGCAGCTGGACAACAGGGGGCGCAGATACGCAGTATTTT CASSWTTGGADTQYF TRBV7-3 TRBD1 . TRBJ2-3
TGTGCCAGCAGGCTTAACGGGGGAACGAACACCGGGGAGCTGTTTTTT CASRLNGGTNTGELFF TRBV2 . . TRBJ2-2
TGTGCCACTGGGACAGGGGGGGAAAAACTGTTTTTT CATGTGGEKLFF TRBV6-5 TRBD1 . TRBJ1-4
TGTGCCAGCAGCTCCGCTCGGGATCAGCCCCAGCATTTT CASSSARDQPQHF TRBV7-2 . . TRBJ1-5
TGTGCCAGCAGTCCGACAGAGATGAACACTGAAGCTTTCTTT CASSPTEMNTEAFF TRBV27 . . TRBJ1-1
TGTGCCAGCAGTCCCTGGGACAGCCGTAGGTCACCCCTCCACTTT CASSPWDSRRSPLHF TRBV6-5 TRBD1 . TRBJ1-6
TGTGCCAGCCGACAGGGGGGCAATCAGCCCCAGCATTTT CASRQGGNQPQHF TRBV27 TRBD1 . TRBJ1-5
TGTGCCAGCAGCGGGGAGTTGAACACTGAAGCTTTCTTT CASSGELNTEAFF TRBV5-4 . . TRBJ1-1
TGTGCCAGCTCACCCCTCGGGGGGGTCGACGAGCAGTACTTC CASSPLGGVDEQYF TRBV18 TRBD2 . TRBJ2-7
TGCGCCAGCAGCCAAGGGGGGGGCTCCCTCACTGAAGCTTTCTTT CASSQGGGSLTEAFF TRBV4-3 . . TRBJ1-1
TGTGCCTGTTCCGCCGGGACAGGGCGCTCCCCCCTCCACTTT CACSAGTGRSPLHF TRBV30 TRBD1 . TRBJ1-6
TGTGCCAGCAGCACGATGACAGGGTGGCAGCCCCAGCATTTT CASSTMTGWQPQHF TRBV7-2 TRBD1 few TRBJ1-5
TGTGCCAGCGGGGGACTACCCTACAGAGATACGCAGTATTTT CASGGLPYRDTQYF TRBV2 TRBD2 . TRBJ2-3
TGTGCCAGCAGCCAAGATCAGGGGAGTCCTGAAGCTTTCTTT CASSQDQGSPEAFF TRBV4-2 . . TRBJ1-1
TGTGCCAGCAGCAAAGTGAGAGCCTCTCGGGGAGGGTTTGAAGCTTTCTTT CASSKVRASRGGFEAFF TRBV21-1 . few TRBJ1-1
TGTGCCAGCAGCCAACCGTCCCACACTGAAGCTTTCTTT CASSQPSHTEAFF TRBV4-2 . . TRBJ1-1
TGTGCCACCAGCATCTCCAGGGCTGAGCAGTTCTTC CATSISRAEQFF TRBV15 . . TRBJ2-1
TGTGCCAGCAGCGTAAATCGGGGGACCGGGGAGCTGTTTTTT CASSVNRGTGELFF TRBV7-9 . . TRBJ2-2
TGTGCCAGCAGCTTTCTTAGCGGGGGGCTCTACAATGAGCAGTTCTTC CASSFLSGGLYNEQFF TRBV7-2 TRBD2 . TRBJ2-1
TGTGCCAGCAGCCGGACAGGGGGCAGGGGCTATGGCTACACCTTC CASSRTGGRGYGYTF TRBV6-5 TRBD1 . TRBJ1-2
TGTGCCAGCTCACTAGTGTGGGACAGCTCTGGAAACACCATATATTTT CASSLVWDSSGNTIYF TRBV18 TRBD1 few TRBJ1-3
TGTGCCAGCAGCTTCCCCGCCAGAAACTATGGCTACACCTTC CASSFPARNYGYTF TRBV11-2 . . TRBJ1-2
TGTGCCACCAGCGCCGGGACAGGGAAGTCGGAGACCCAGTACTTC CATSAGTGKSETQYF TRBV15 TRBD1 . TRBJ2-5
TGTGCCAGCAGCTCCCTCAGGGGGTTGGATGAAAAACTGTTTTTT CASSSLRGLDEKLFF TRBV7-9 TRBD1 . TRBJ1-4
TGTGCCAGTAGTCTTGTCGGAACAGCCCATGGGACTGAAGCTTTCTTT CASSLVGTAHGTEAFF TRBV19 . . TRBJ1-1
TGTGCCAGCAGCCCCTTAGGACAGACTTATCAGCCCCAGCATTTT CASSPLGQTYQPQHF TRBV4-2 . . TRBJ1-5
TGTGCCAGCAGTTCCAGACAGGGAGCTTTCTTT CASSSRQGAFF TRBV12-3/TRBV12-4 TRBD1 . TRBJ1-1
TGTGCTCGGGGGCCGGGGGGCGGCTCACCCCTCCACTTT CARGPGGGSPLHF TRBV30 . . TRBJ1-6
TGTGCCAGCAGGCAGGACAGGGTTCTGTCACCCCTCCACTTT CASRQDRVLSPLHF TRBV28 TRBD1 . TRBJ1-6
TGCGCCAGCAGCTTGGGAGGGGGCTCTGGAAACACCATATATTTT CASSLGGGSGNTIYF TRBV5-1 . . TRBJ1-3
TGTGCCAGCAGTGAAGCGGGCTTCAGCACAGATACGCAGTATTTT CASSEAGFSTDTQYF TRBV2 . . TRBJ2-3
TGTGCCACCAGTGATTTGGGACAGGTCAATCAGCCCCAGCATTTT CATSDLGQVNQPQHF TRBV24-1 TRBD1 once TRBJ1-5
TGTGCCAGCAGTGATTCGGGGTCGGGGACTTTGGGCGGTGGCTACACCTTC CASSDSGSGTLGGGYTF TRBV2 . . TRBJ1-2
TGTGCCAGCAGCTTAGCACAGGGCCTCACAGATACGCAGTATTTT CASSLAQGLTDTQYF TRBV7-9 . . TRBJ2-3
TGCGCCAGCAGCTTGGCCAACGGAAGACAGAAGACCACTGAAGCTTTCTTT CASSLANGRQKTTEAFF TRBV5-1 . . TRBJ1-1
TGTGCCACCAGCAGAGAGGTAGCCGAGCAGTTCTTC CATSREVAEQFF TRBV15 . . TRBJ2-1
TGTGCCAGCAGCTTAATTGGGACAGAGGGCTACACCTTC CASSLIGTEGYTF TRBV7-3 TRBD1 once TRBJ1-2
TGTGCCAGCAGTGAAACCAAGCACACTGAAGCTTTCTTT CASSETKHTEAFF TRBV6-1 . . TRBJ1-1
TGTGCCAGCAACCCGGGACTAGCGACCCAAGAGACCCAGTACTTC CASNPGLATQETQYF TRBV2 TRBD2 . TRBJ2-5
TGTGCCAGCAGTTGGGTGGTGGGGAGCAAAGCTTTCTTT CASSWVVGSKAFF TRBV27 . . TRBJ1-1
TGTGCCAGTAGTCAGACTAGCGGGGGGGCCGTTGAGCAGTTCTTC CASSQTSGGAVEQFF TRBV19 TRBD2 once TRBJ2-1
TGTGCCAGTCGTAGTGGACAGGGGAATTCACCCCTCCACTTT CASRSGQGNSPLHF TRBV19 TRBD1 . TRBJ1-6
TGTGCCAGCAGTTACCGGGGGGCGCAAGAAAAACTGTTTTTT CASSYRGAQEKLFF TRBV6-2/TRBV6-3 . . TRBJ1-4
TGTGCCAGCAGCATACAGGGGAACACTGAAGCTTTCTTT CASSIQGNTEAFF TRBV7-3 . . TRBJ1-1
TGTGCCAGCAGCCCGAGGGAAGGAGTCTCCTACAATGAGCAGTTCTTC CASSPREGVSYNEQFF TRBV6-4 . . TRBJ2-1
TGTGCCAGCAGCTTAACAGGGTTGGGCAATCAGCCCCAGCATTTT CASSLTGLGNQPQHF TRBV27 . . TRBJ1-5
TGTGCCAGCAGTTACGCAAGCGGGACAGGGAGTTACGAGCAGTACTTC CASSYASGTGSYEQYF TRBV6-5 TRBD1 . TRBJ2-7
TGTGCCAGCAGTGCTTCAGGGGGCTTAGCGAGAAAACTGTTTTTT CASSASGGLARKLFF TRBV27 TRBD1 few TRBJ1-4
TGTGCCAGCAGCGGGCGACTGGGGCCTAACTATGGCTACACCTTC CASSGRLGPNYGYTF TRBV7-2 . . TRBJ1-2
TGTGCCAGTGCCTCAGCGGGCGCTCAGCCCCAGCATTTT CASASAGAQPQHF TRBV19 . . TRBJ1-5
TGTGCCAGCAGCGTTTTCCAGGGGACTGAAGCTTTCTTT CASSVFQGTEAFF TRBV7-2 . . TRBJ1-1
TGTGCCAGCAGTTCGTACAGGGCTCGGGACACTGAAGCTTTCTTT CASSSYRARDTEAFF TRBV6-5 . . TRBJ1-1
TGTGCCAGCAGTAATGGACTAGGCTTCCCAGATACGCAGTATTTT CASSNGLGFPDTQYF TRBV6-5 TRBD2 . TRBJ2-3